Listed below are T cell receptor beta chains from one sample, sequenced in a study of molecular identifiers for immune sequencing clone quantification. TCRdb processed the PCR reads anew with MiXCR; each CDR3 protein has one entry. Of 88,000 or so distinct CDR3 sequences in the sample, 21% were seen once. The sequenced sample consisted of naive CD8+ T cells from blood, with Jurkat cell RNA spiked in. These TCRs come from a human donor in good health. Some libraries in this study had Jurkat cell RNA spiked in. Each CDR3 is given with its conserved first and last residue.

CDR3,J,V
CASSQVYSSVDEQYF,TRBJ2-7,TRBV3-1
CASSLPGSGGANVLTF,TRBJ2-6,TRBV5-6
CASSFEQGPMYEQYF,TRBJ2-7,TRBV5-4
CASRLSEITGELFF,TRBJ2-2,TRBV7-9
CASSPRDNYEQYF,TRBJ2-7,TRBV6-2/TRBV6-3
CSASSGTSTNYEQYF,TRBJ2-7,TRBV20-1
CASSLGGGVNTEAFF,TRBJ1-1,TRBV7-9
CASSYASTDTQYF,TRBJ2-3,TRBV7-3
CSARELDPSGNTIYF,TRBJ1-3,TRBV20-1
CASSLTGNNYEQYF,TRBJ2-7,TRBV5-4
CASRTGSGTEAFF,TRBJ1-1,TRBV12-3/TRBV12-4
CASSYTGVNNEQFF,TRBJ2-1,TRBV27
CASSLAPGTQETQYF,TRBJ2-5,TRBV7-6
CATSRESDNNERFF,TRBJ2-1,TRBV15
CASSLGGAAYEQYF,TRBJ2-7,TRBV27
CAEQKSVAGEQYF,TRBJ2-7,TRBV21-1
CASSEGNYEQYF,TRBJ2-7,TRBV13
CASSGGELFF,TRBJ2-2,TRBV10-2
CASSLGPGEQYF,TRBJ2-7,TRBV13
CASSMRFDRGAYEQYF,TRBJ2-7,TRBV19
CASTLTGELFF,TRBJ2-2,TRBV6-2/TRBV6-3
CASGLVMGGDTGELFF,TRBJ2-2,TRBV12-5
CSVDLRTSFSNEQFF,TRBJ2-1,TRBV29-1
CASSQEEGSGANVLTF,TRBJ2-6,TRBV4-2
CASSLAQGRVGEQYF,TRBJ2-7,TRBV7-9
CARSLGGSNEQFF,TRBJ2-1,TRBV5-1
CASSRRQVNTEAFF,TRBJ1-1,TRBV7-2
CASSPPPKLRSYNEQFF,TRBJ2-1,TRBV7-9
CASSIVAGYEQYF,TRBJ2-7,TRBV19
CASSPPDVTF,TRBJ1-2,TRBV18
CASSVEPQGSTGELFF,TRBJ2-2,TRBV9
CASSQVLLEGNEAFF,TRBJ1-1,TRBV3-1
CASSLAGIRWDGEQFF,TRBJ2-1,TRBV7-9
CASSYRTPGLAGGSYSEQFF,TRBJ2-1,TRBV27
CASSSYHTGELFF,TRBJ2-2,TRBV11-2
CAWSVGVGYENQYF,TRBJ2-5,TRBV30
CASSQGLAGYEQYF,TRBJ2-7,TRBV4-1
CASRDYRGGDTEAFF,TRBJ1-1,TRBV3-1
CASSTNSGTGGLPQHF,TRBJ1-5,TRBV19
CASSLGKGTYEQYF,TRBJ2-7,TRBV11-2
CASSSKQAGSYEQYF,TRBJ2-7,TRBV6-5
CASSPTGPNQPQHF,TRBJ1-5,TRBV7-9